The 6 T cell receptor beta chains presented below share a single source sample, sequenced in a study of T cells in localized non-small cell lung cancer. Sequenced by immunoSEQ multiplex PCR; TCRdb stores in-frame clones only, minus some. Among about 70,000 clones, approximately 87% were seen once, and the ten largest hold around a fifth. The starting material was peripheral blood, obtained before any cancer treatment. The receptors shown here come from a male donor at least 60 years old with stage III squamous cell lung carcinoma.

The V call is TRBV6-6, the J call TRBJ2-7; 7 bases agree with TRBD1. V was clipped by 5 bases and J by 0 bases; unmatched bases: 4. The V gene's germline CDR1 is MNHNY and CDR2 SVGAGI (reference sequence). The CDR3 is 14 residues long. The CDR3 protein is CASSPRDSSYEQYV. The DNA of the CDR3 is TGTGCCAGCAGTCCCAGGGACAGCTCCTACGAGCAGTACGTC.

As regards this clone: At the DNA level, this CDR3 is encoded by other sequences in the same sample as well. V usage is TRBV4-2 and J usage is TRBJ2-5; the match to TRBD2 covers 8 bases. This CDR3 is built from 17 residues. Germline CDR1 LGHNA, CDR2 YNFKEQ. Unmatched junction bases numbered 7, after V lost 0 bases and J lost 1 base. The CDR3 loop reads CASSQDPSGGGQETQYF. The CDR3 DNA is TGTGCCAGCAGCCAAGACCCCTCGGGGGGGGGCCAAGAGACCCAGTACTTC.

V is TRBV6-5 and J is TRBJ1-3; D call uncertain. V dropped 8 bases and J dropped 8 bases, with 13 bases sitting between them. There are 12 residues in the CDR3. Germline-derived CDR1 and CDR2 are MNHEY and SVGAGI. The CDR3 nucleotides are TGTGCCAGCCGTGATTTTGGGGACACCATATATTTT. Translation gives CASRDFGDTIYF.

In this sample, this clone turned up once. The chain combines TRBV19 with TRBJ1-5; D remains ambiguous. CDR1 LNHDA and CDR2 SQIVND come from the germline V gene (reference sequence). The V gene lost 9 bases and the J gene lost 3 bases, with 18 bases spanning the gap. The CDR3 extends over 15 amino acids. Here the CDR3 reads CASTSGFTLNQPQHF. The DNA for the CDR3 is TGTGCCAGCACCTCGGGATTTACCCTCAATCAGCCCCAGCATTTT. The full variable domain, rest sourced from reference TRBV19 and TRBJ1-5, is DGGITQSPKYLFRKEGQNVTLSCEQNLNHDAMYWYRQDPGQGLRLIYYSQIVNDFQKGDIAEGYSVSREKKESFPLTVTSAQKNPTAFYLCASTSGFTLNQPQHFGDGTRLSIL.

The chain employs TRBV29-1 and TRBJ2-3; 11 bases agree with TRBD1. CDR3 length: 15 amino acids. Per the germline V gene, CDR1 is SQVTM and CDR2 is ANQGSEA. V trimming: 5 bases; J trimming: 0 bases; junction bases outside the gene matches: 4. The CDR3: CSVYRTGGSTDTQYF. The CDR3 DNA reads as TGCAGCGTTTACCGGACAGGGGGCAGCACAGATACGCAGTATTTT.

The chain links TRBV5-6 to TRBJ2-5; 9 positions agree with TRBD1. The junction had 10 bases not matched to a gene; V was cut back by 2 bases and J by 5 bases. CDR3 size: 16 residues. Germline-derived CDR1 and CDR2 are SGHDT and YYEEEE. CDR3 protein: CASSLVEQGARETQYF. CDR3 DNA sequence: TGTGCCAGCAGCTTAGTCGAACAGGGGGCCCGTGAGACCCAGTACTTC.